This T cell receptor beta chain was found in a study of cytomegalovirus exposure and HLA in healthy donors. This CDR3 spans 13 amino acids. Losses at the gene ends were 8 bases for V and 2 bases for J; bases not matched to a gene: 6. The germline CDR1 and CDR2 sequences are MNHEY and SMNVEV (reference sequence). Use of 60 Vbeta and 13 Jbeta primers characterized the PCR. Generated by immunoSEQ multiplex PCR, the TCRdb table keeps only in-frame clones and is missing some. The sample lists some 190,000 clones, around 79% seen once, with 1.5% to 2% in the top ten. The chain joins TRBV27 to TRBJ2-7; TRBD1 matches 7 bases. Sequencing was performed on PBMCs. This clonotype was obtained from a woman aged 45 to 65 in good health and CMV-seronegative. CDR3 in amino acids: CASLRTGTYEQYF. DNA for the CDR3: TGTGCCAGCCTAAGGACAGGAACCTACGAGCAGTACTTC.